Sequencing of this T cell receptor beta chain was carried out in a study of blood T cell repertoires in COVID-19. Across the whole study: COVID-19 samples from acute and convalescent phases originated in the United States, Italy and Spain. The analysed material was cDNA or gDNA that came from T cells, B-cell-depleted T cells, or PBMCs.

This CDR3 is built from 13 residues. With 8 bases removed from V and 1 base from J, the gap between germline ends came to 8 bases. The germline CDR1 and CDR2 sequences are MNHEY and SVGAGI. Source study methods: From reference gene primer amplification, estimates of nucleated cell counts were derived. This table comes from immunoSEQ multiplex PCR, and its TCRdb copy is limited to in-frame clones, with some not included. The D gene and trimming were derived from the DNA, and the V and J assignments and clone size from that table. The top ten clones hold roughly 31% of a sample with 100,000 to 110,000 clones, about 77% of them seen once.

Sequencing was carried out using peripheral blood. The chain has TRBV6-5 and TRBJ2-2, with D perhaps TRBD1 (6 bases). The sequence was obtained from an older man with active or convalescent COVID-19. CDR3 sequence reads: CASQGLNTGELFF. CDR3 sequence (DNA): TGTGCCAGCCAGGGGTTGAACACCGGGGAGCTGTTTTTT.